Listed here are 32 T cell receptor beta chains from one sample, sequenced in a study of blood T cell repertoires in COVID-19. The repertoire was sequenced with immunoSEQ multiplex PCR; TCRdb's copy has only in-frame clones and lacks some. The data contain more than 85,000 clones, around 74% of them singletons. The sample was peripheral blood. The receptors originated from a woman aged 60-70 years with acute or convalescent COVID-19.

The V and J genes are TRBV7-2 and TRBJ2-7; 9 nucleotides align to TRBD1. V shed 2 bases and J 4 bases; nucleotides not matched to a gene: 6. Germline values: CDR1 SGHTA, CDR2 FQGNSA. This CDR3 is built from 15 residues. This CDR3 is CASSLTGTGRYEQYF. The DNA of the CDR3 is TGTGCCAGCAGCTTAACCGGGACAGGGAGGTACGAGCAGTACTTC.

The V gene is TRBV6-6, the J gene TRBJ1-4, with TRBD1 matching over 9 bases. The CDR3 runs 16 residues. CDR1 and CDR2 (germline): MNHNY, SVGAGI (reference sequence). Germline trimming cut 5 bases from V and 3 bases from J; bases unmatched to any gene: 7. CDR3 sequence (DNA): TGTGCCAGCAGTCTACTGCGGGACAGGGCTAATGAAAAACTGTTTTTT. Protein: CASSLLRDRANEKLFF.

CDR3 region: CASSPSGGRIYGYTF. DNA for the CDR3: TGTGCCAGCAGTCCTTCGGGGGGCAGGATCTATGGCTACACCTTC. The chain uses TRBV25-1 and TRBJ1-2; weak D call: TRBD1 (6 bases). V was shortened by 5 bases and J by 4 bases, with 17 bases between the two germline ends. CDR1 is MGHDK, CDR2 SYGVNS, per germline. The CDR3 loop spans 15 amino acids.

This chain uses TRBV2 with TRBJ1-5; TRBD1 matches 8 bases. The CDR3 has 14 amino acids. The V segment lost 5 bases and the J segment 5 bases; nucleotides outside the gene matches: 5. Germline CDR1 and CDR2: SNHLY and FYNNEI. The CDR3 coding sequence is TGTGCCAGCAGTAGTAGACAGGGGTATCAGCCCCAGCATTTT. This translates into CASSSRQGYQPQHF.

J is TRBJ2-1 and V is TRBV3-1 (or the pseudogene TRBV3-2), with 8 nucleotides matching TRBD1. The CDR3 runs to 14 residues. The J segment lost 4 bases and the V segment lost 4 bases, leaving 3 bases of the junction unmatched. Germline V gene data show CDR1 as LGHDT and CDR2 as YNNKEL (reference sequence). The CDR3 spells CASSRTGLYNEQFF. CDR3 coding DNA: TGTGCCAGCAGCCGGACAGGGCTGTACAATGAGCAGTTCTTC.

In this sample, this clone turned up once. One end of the junction fails to match germline, which may point to a read error. The chain uses TRBV20-1 and TRBJ1-3; 8 bases fit TRBD1. This CDR3 comprises 14 residues. Germline values: CDR1 DFQATT, CDR2 SNEGSKA (reference sequence). CDR3 DNA: TGCAGTGCTAGTCGACAGGGGACTGGAAACACTATATATTTT. Its protein is CSASRQGTGNTIYF.

CDR3 nucleotides: TGCGCCAGCAGCCAAGGACAGGGTTCGAACACCGGGGAGCTGTTTTTT. It codes for CASSQGQGSNTGELFF. This chain connects TRBV4-3 to TRBJ2-2; 7 bases map to TRBD1. Germline assignment: CDR1 LGHNA and CDR2 YSLEER. This CDR3 has 16 residues. V lost 1 base to trimming and J lost 0 bases; unmatched junction nucleotides: 2.

The chain has TRBV27 and TRBJ1-6; TRBD1 is a possible D gene (6 bases). V lost 5 bases, J lost 9 bases, and 20 bases lay in between. The germline V gene encodes CDR1 MNHEY and CDR2 SMNVEV (reference sequence). This CDR3 has 16 residues. CDR3 nucleotides: TGTGCCAGCAGTCTACTCACCGGGCAGGGGAGTTCACCCCTCCACTTT. It is translated as CASSLLTGQGSSPLHF.

V usage is TRBV5-5 and J usage is TRBJ1-3; 7 bases line up with TRBD1. This CDR3 spans 15 amino acids. CDR1 SGHKS and CDR2 YYEKEE come from the germline V gene (reference sequence). With V trimmed by 4 bases and J by 4 bases, 8 bases remained unmatched. In nucleotides, the CDR3 is TGTGCCAGCAGCGCAACGCGGGACAGCGGAAACACCATATATTTT. Amino acid sequence: CASSATRDSGNTIYF.

The rearrangement links TRBV10-1 to TRBJ2-5; D ambiguous. Germline V gene sequence: CDR1 WNHNN, CDR2 SYGVQD (reference sequence). Deletions cut 3 bases from V and 2 bases from J, with 7 bases between. This CDR3 is 13 amino acids long. The CDR3 DNA reads as TGCGCCAGCAGTGATTCAGATCAAGAGACCCAGTACTTC. This encodes CASSDSDQETQYF.

V usage is TRBV3-1 (or the pseudogene TRBV3-2) and J usage is TRBJ2-3, with D possibly being TRBD2 (7 bases). The ends were cut back, 1 base at V and 2 bases at J, with 19 bases in the middle. Germline V gene sequence: CDR1 LGHDT, CDR2 YNNKEL (reference sequence). The CDR3 spans 18 residues. Here the CDR3 reads CASSQARGGAGHTDTQYF. CDR3 DNA sequence: TGTGCCAGCAGCCAAGCCCGAGGGGGGGCAGGCCACACAGATACGCAGTATTTT.

The chain is built from TRBV18 and TRBJ2-1; 8 bases are shared with TRBD2. Trimming took 4 bases from V and 6 from J; bases not matched to a gene: 8. The CDR3 consists of 15 residues. In germline, CDR1 is KGHSH, CDR2 LQKENI. Here the CDR3 reads CASSRPGLGSNEQFF. The CDR3 DNA reads TGTGCCAGCTCACGGCCGGGACTAGGATCCAATGAGCAGTTCTTC.

The chain joins TRBV11-2 to TRBJ1-1; 9 bases line up with TRBD1. V shed 4 bases, J shed 4 bases, and the junction held 7 bases outside the gene matches. Per germline, CDR1 SGHAT and CDR2 FQNNGV. The CDR3 sequence is 15 residues long. The CDR3 sequence is CASSSIRDRVTEAFF. The DNA of the CDR3 is TGTGCCAGCAGCTCGATCCGGGACAGGGTCACTGAAGCTTTCTTT.

Only a few counts were recorded for this clone. V and J are TRBV30 and TRBJ2-1; no clear D. The germline V gene encodes CDR1 GTSNPN and CDR2 SVGIG (reference sequence). V dropped 3 bases and J dropped 8 bases, with 14 bases sitting between them. The CDR3 spans 13 residues. The CDR3 here is CAWRRLGGDEQFF. The CDR3 DNA sequence: TGTGCCTGGAGACGACTGGGTGGCGATGAGCAGTTCTTC.

The V call is TRBV7-3, the J call TRBJ2-1; TRBD1 matches 8 bases. The germline V gene encodes CDR1 SGHTA and CDR2 FQGTGA. This CDR3 region has 15 residues. V lost 5 bases to trimming and J lost 4 bases; unmatched junction nucleotides: 7. The CDR3 region is CASSPTGDLYNEQFF. The CDR3, as DNA: TGTGCCAGCAGCCCGACAGGGGATTTATACAATGAGCAGTTCTTC.

The chain employs TRBV27 and TRBJ1-5; 10 bases align to TRBD1. The junction had 6 bases not matched to a gene; V was cut back by 0 bases and J by 4 bases. CDR1 is MNHEY, CDR2 SMNVEV, per germline (reference sequence). CDR3 length: 17 amino acids. CDR3 sequence: CASSLSGQGWINQPQHF. CDR3 coding DNA: TGTGCCAGCAGTTTATCGGGACAGGGGTGGATAAATCAGCCCCAGCATTTT.

V and J are TRBV2 and TRBJ1-5, with D possibly being TRBD1 (5 bases). Between the trimmed V and J ends, which lost 3 bases and 1 base, there was a span of 10 bases. This CDR3 region has 15 residues. CDR1 is SNHLY and CDR2 is FYNNEI in the germline V gene. DNA of the CDR3: TGTGCCAGCAGTGACCAAGGGGCGAGCAATCAGCCCCAGCATTTT. This encodes CASSDQGASNQPQHF.

CDR3 coding DNA: TGTGCCAGCAGCTTACTAGGGGGCGCTGATAATGAAAAACTGTTTTTT. As protein: CASSLLGGADNEKLFF. The rearrangement uses TRBV5-8 and TRBJ1-4; 7 nucleotides align to TRBD1. Germline V CDR1 and CDR2: SGHTS, YDEGEE. This CDR3 region has 16 residues. J gave up 4 bases and V 2 bases, and 8 bases lay outside the gene matches.

This chain uses TRBV7-2 with TRBJ2-1; 7 bases align to TRBD1. J lost 0 bases, V lost 5 bases, and 4 bases had no gene match. Germline V gene sequence: CDR1 SGHTA, CDR2 FQGNSA. The CDR3 is 15 amino acids. CDR3 in amino acids: CASSTRTGSYNEQFF. The CDR3 bases are TGTGCCAGCAGCACCAGGACAGGCTCCTACAATGAGCAGTTCTTC.

V is TRBV7-2 and J is TRBJ2-5; 8 positions match TRBD2. The CDR3 runs to 17 residues. V dropped 5 bases and J dropped 5; count of bases not matched to a gene: 16. CDR1 and CDR2 from the germline V gene are SGHTA and FQGNSA. CDR3 residues: CASSLTGGGRGRETQYF. The CDR3 DNA reads as TGTGCCAGCAGCCTAACCGGGGGGGGTCGCGGTCGTGAGACCCAGTACTTC.

The chain is built from TRBV5-4 and TRBJ2-7; TRBD2 might be the D (6 bases). Trimming removed 6 bases from V and 3 bases from J, with 22 bases in between. CDR3 length equals 16 residues. Germline V CDR1 and CDR2: SGHNT, YYREEE (reference sequence). CDR3 DNA: TGTGCCAGCACCGCCGGAGGGCAGGGCCTGGTCTACGAGCAGTACTTC. Its translation: CASTAGGQGLVYEQYF.

The CDR3 sequence is CASSDETGQPQHF. CDR3 DNA: TGTGCCAGCAGTGACGAGACGGGTCAGCCCCAGCATTTT. V and J are TRBV6-4 and TRBJ1-5, with D unclear. The CDR3 length is 13 residues. Germline assignment: CDR1 MRHNA and CDR2 SNTAGT. With 2 bases removed from V and 6 bases from J, the gap between germline ends came to 8 bases.

The chain employs TRBV5-1 and TRBJ2-5, with 10 bases aligning to TRBD2. This CDR3 region has 16 residues. Germline lookup yields CDR1 SGHRS and CDR2 YFSETQ. Unmatched junction bases numbered 4, after V lost 0 bases and J lost 2 bases. The CDR3 bases are TGCGCCAGCAGCTTGGCTCTAGCGGGGGAGCAAGAGACCCAGTACTTC. It yields the protein CASSLALAGEQETQYF.

V gene TRBV5-1 combines with J gene TRBJ2-1, with D possibly matching TRBD2 (7 bases). Germline V CDR1 and CDR2: SGHRS, YFSETQ. The CDR3 totals 14 residues. V lost 1 base, J lost 8 bases, and 13 bases lay in between. CDR3 nucleotides: TGCGCCAGCAGCTTGTGGGGGGGCGGTGATGAGCAGTTCTTC. It encodes CASSLWGGGDEQFF.

The chain combines TRBV9 with TRBJ1-3, with no clear D. The CDR3 runs 17 residues. Trimming shortened V by 5 bases and J by 8 bases, and 26 bases separated the two germline ends. Germline V CDR1 and CDR2: SGDLS, YYNGEE. As DNA, the CDR3 is TGTGCCAGCAGTGTGAGGGCTTTGGCTGGTGGTCTAGACACCATATATTTT. It encodes CASSVRALAGGLDTIYF.

This clone was seen more than once but under ten times. The chain recombines TRBV7-9 with TRBJ1-4; D may be TRBD1 (5 bases). The CDR3 spans 17 residues. Trimming pared 1 base from V and 2 bases from J, leaving 14 bases between. Per germline, CDR1 SEHNR and CDR2 FQNEAQ (reference sequence). The CDR3 loop is CASSLGRAGSTNEKLFF. The CDR3 DNA reads as TGTGCCAGCAGCTTAGGAAGAGCAGGGTCGACTAATGAAAAACTGTTTTTT.

The chain has TRBV6-5 and TRBJ2-3; 11 bases agree with TRBD2. Germline values: CDR1 MNHEY, CDR2 SVGAGI. The junction had 6 bases not matched to a gene; V was cut back by 6 bases and J by 4 bases. The CDR3 covers 15 residues. For the CDR3, the DNA is TGTGCCAGCAGACTAGCGGGGGTTGGGGCAGATACGCAGTATTTT. The encoded protein is CASRLAGVGADTQYF.

This clone was observed many times. The chain uses TRBV10-3 and TRBJ2-3; D is possibly TRBD1 (5 bases). Trimming took off 0 bases at V and 8 bases at J, with 15 bases between the two ends. The CDR3 has 15 amino acids. CDR1 ENHRY and CDR2 SYGVKD come from the germline V gene. DNA for the CDR3: TGTGCCATCAGTGAGTCATTAGGGGCCACGGGTACGCAGTATTTT. Its translation: CAISESLGATGTQYF.

Many counts were recorded for this clone. The chain is built from TRBV20-1 and TRBJ2-7; D is uncertain. This CDR3 comprises 11 residues. Trimming cost V 6 bases and J 3 bases, with 9 bases left between them. The germline gives CDR1 DFQATT, CDR2 SNEGSKA (reference sequence). CDR3 region: CSAPRSYEQYF. The CDR3 region has the DNA TGCAGTGCGCCGAGGAGCTACGAGCAGTACTTC.

The count of this clone is one. The V and J genes are TRBV5-1 and TRBJ2-7; D may be TRBD2 (5 bases). The germline gives CDR1 SGHRS, CDR2 YFSETQ. V was shortened by 0 bases and J by 3 bases, with 10 bases between the two germline ends. The length of the CDR3 is 14 residues. CDR3 sequence reads: CASSLARTYYEQYF. DNA of the CDR3: TGCGCCAGCAGCTTGGCCCGGACTTACTACGAGCAGTACTTC. Full variable domain (rest looked up from reference TRBV5-1 and TRBJ2-7): KAGVTQTPRYLIKTRGQQVTLSCSPISGHRSVSWYQQTPGQGLQFLFEYFSETQRNKGNFPGRFSGRQFSNSRSEMNVSTLELGDSALYLCASSLARTYYEQYFGPGTRLTVT.

Remarks on this clone: The sample has other DNA sequences that encode this CDR3 too. The chain is built from TRBV19 and TRBJ1-2; TRBD1 agrees at 7 bases. The CDR3 covers 13 residues. J gave up 0 bases and V 8 bases, and 3 bases lay outside the gene matches. CDR1 and CDR2 (germline): LNHDA, SQIVND (reference sequence). CDR3 region: CASQTGSNYGYTF. CDR3 bases: TGTGCCAGTCAGACAGGGTCTAACTATGGCTACACCTTC.

The chain joins TRBV27 to TRBJ2-1, with TRBD2 identical over 8 bases. Germline lookup yields CDR1 MNHEY and CDR2 SMNVEV (reference sequence). The CDR3 contains 15 residues. V was clipped by 5 bases and J by 3 bases; unmatched bases: 6. DNA of the CDR3: TGTGCCAGCAGTGCACGGGGGGGGCTCTACAATGAGCAGTTCTTC. This gives the protein CASSARGGLYNEQFF.